These 28 T cell receptor beta chains came from one sample sequenced in a study of blood T cell repertoires in COVID-19. TCRdb keeps only in-frame clones here, not all; method: immunoSEQ multiplex PCR. The profile covers 90,000 to 130,000 clones, with around 74% appearing a single time and less than 10% taken by the ten largest. Sample: peripheral blood. These TCRs come from a woman aged 55 to 70 with acute or convalescent COVID-19.

This sequence joins TRBV28 and TRBJ1-1; no firm D call. The ends were cut back, 2 bases at V and 4 bases at J, with 11 bases in the middle. The germline gives CDR1 MDHEN, CDR2 SYDVKM. The CDR3 contains 14 residues. This CDR3 is CASSLRGWGTEAFF. For the CDR3, the DNA is TGTGCCAGCAGTTTACGGGGATGGGGCACTGAAGCTTTCTTT.

The chain recombines TRBV6-5 with TRBJ2-2, with TRBD1 identical over 8 bases. The CDR3 is 14 amino acids. Losses at the gene ends were 8 bases for V and 0 bases for J; bases not matched to a gene: 2. Germline V gene lookup returns CDR1 MNHEY and CDR2 SVGAGI. The chain's CDR3 is CASRGQANTGELFF. The CDR3 DNA reads as TGTGCCAGCCGGGGACAGGCGAACACCGGGGAGCTGTTTTTT.

This clone was found a few times. J is TRBJ1-2 and V is TRBV20-1; no definite D call. Trimming pared 3 bases from V and 4 bases from J, leaving 9 bases between. The CDR3 runs to 12 residues. Germline V CDR1 and CDR2: DFQATT, SNEGSKA (reference sequence). The CDR3 here is CSASDPGYGYTF. As DNA, the CDR3 is TGCAGTGCTAGTGATCCCGGCTATGGCTACACCTTC.

The chain couples TRBV27 to TRBJ1-5; 11 bases line up with TRBD1. The CDR3 has 15 residues. Germline V CDR1 and CDR2: MNHEY, SMNVEV (reference sequence). J was trimmed by 4 bases and V by 5 bases; bases with no gene match: 4. The CDR3 loop is CASSQGTGGNQPQHF. The CDR3, as DNA: TGTGCCAGCAGTCAAGGGACAGGGGGGAATCAGCCCCAGCATTTT.

The rearrangement joins TRBV19 to TRBJ1-5; 9 positions agree with TRBD1. The CDR3 length is 12 residues. V shed 7 bases, J shed 11 bases, and the junction held 6 bases outside the gene matches. Germline lookup yields CDR1 LNHDA and CDR2 SQIVND (reference sequence). CDR3 DNA: TGTGCCAGTACCAACAGACAGGGGGCCCAGCATTTT. Encoded protein: CASTNRQGAQHF.

This clone has only a few counts. The rearrangement joins TRBV2 to TRBJ1-5; 7 bases fit TRBD1. The V gene's germline CDR1 is SNHLY and CDR2 FYNNEI. V was pared by 6 bases and J by 6 bases, with 2 bases of the junction left unmatched. CDR3 length: 12 residues. This chain's CDR3 is CASSGTAQPQHF. CDR3 nucleotides: TGTGCCAGCAGCGGGACAGCTCAGCCCCAGCATTTT.

This chain joins TRBV6-6 and TRBJ1-2, with a weak D call TRBD1 (6 bases). The length of the CDR3 is 12 residues. Germline CDR1 is MNHNY and CDR2 is SVGAGI (reference sequence). With 4 bases removed from V and 6 bases from J, the gap between germline ends came to 9 bases. The chain's CDR3 is CASSWGGDGYTF. CDR3 nucleotides: TGTGCCAGCAGTTGGGGGGGCGATGGCTACACCTTC.

The V and J genes are TRBV14 and TRBJ2-5; TRBD2 aligns across 7 bases. The CDR3 spans 19 residues. Germline V CDR1 and CDR2: SGHDN, FVKESK. V shed 0 bases and J 1 base; nucleotides not matched to a gene: 14. The CDR3 protein is CASSQDYLGRASSQETQYF. DNA of the CDR3: TGTGCCAGCAGCCAAGACTATTTGGGGAGGGCTAGCTCCCAAGAGACCCAGTACTTC.

The rearrangement links TRBV28 to TRBJ1-4; no definite D call. Germline-derived CDR1 and CDR2 are MDHEN and SYDVKM. Trimming removed 6 bases from V and 2 bases from J, with 10 bases in between. This CDR3 spans 14 amino acids. CDR3 coding DNA: TGTGCCAGCAGCGAGACTGGGACTAATGAAAAACTGTTTTTT. Its translation: CASSETGTNEKLFF. Drawing the rest from reference TRBV28 and TRBJ1-4, the complete variable domain is DVKVTQSSRYLVKRTGEKVFLECVQDMDHENMFWYRQDPGLGLRLIYFSYDVKMKEKGDIPEGYSVSREKKERFSLILESASTNQTSMYLCASSETGTNEKLFFGSGTQLSVL.

The chain employs TRBV6-2 or TRBV6-3 and TRBJ2-7; 7 bases agree with TRBD2. Germline trimming cut 3 bases from V and 1 base from J; bases unmatched to any gene: 12. The CDR3 consists of 17 residues. CDR1 is MNHEY and CDR2 is SVGEGT in the germline V gene. CDR3 sequence reads: CASSYGRASTRSYEQYF. In DNA form, the CDR3 reads TGTGCCAGCAGTTATGGGAGGGCGTCGACGCGGTCCTACGAGCAGTACTTC.

The chain recombines TRBV25-1 with TRBJ1-2; 10 nucleotides match TRBD1. Germline CDR1 reads MGHDK; CDR2 reads SYGVNS. J lost 8 bases, V lost 0 bases, and 3 bases had no gene match. This CDR3 is 14 amino acids long. The CDR3 DNA follows: TGTGCCAGCAGTGAATACGGGACAGGGGAGGGCTACACCTTC. Translating it yields CASSEYGTGEGYTF.

The V gene is TRBV5-1, the J gene TRBJ2-3; 10 bases are shared with TRBD2. Germline lookup yields CDR1 SGHRS and CDR2 YFSETQ. V shed 3 bases, J shed 6 bases, and the junction held 7 bases outside the gene matches. The CDR3 contains 15 residues. CDR3 sequence reads: CASSSGLAVWDTQYF. The CDR3 DNA sequence: TGCGCCAGCAGCTCCGGACTAGCGGTGTGGGATACGCAGTATTTT.

The rearrangement joins TRBV29-1 to TRBJ2-1; no clear D. The CDR3 has 14 residues. From germline, CDR1 is SQVTM and CDR2 ANQGSEA. Trimming removed 4 bases from V and 5 bases from J, with 15 bases in between. DNA of the CDR3: TGCAGCGTTGTTTTGGGCCTTCATCACAATGAGCAGTTCTTC. Amino acid sequence: CSVVLGLHHNEQFF.

A few counts support this clone. V is TRBV27 and J is TRBJ1-6; D is perhaps TRBD1 (5 bases). Trimming took off 3 bases at V and 9 bases at J, with 15 bases between the two ends. This CDR3 contains 15 residues. The V gene's germline CDR1 is MNHEY and CDR2 SMNVEV (reference sequence). The DNA of the CDR3 is TGTGCCAGCAGTTTCGGGACGGGGGTACGTTCACCCCTCCACTTT. As protein: CASSFGTGVRSPLHF.

The chain recombines TRBV9 with TRBJ2-7; 7 nucleotides agree with TRBD1. The CDR3 sequence is 14 residues long. Germline lookup yields CDR1 SGDLS and CDR2 YYNGEE. With V trimmed by 4 bases and J by 1 base, 5 bases remained unmatched. CDR3 protein: CASSPSTGSYEQYF. As DNA, the CDR3 is TGTGCCAGCAGCCCCTCGACAGGGTCCTACGAGCAGTACTTC.

J is TRBJ1-1 and V is TRBV19; D uncertain. The CDR3 has 15 residues. V dropped 3 bases and J dropped 4 bases, with 15 bases sitting between them. The V gene's germline CDR1 is LNHDA and CDR2 SQIVND (reference sequence). The CDR3 loop is CASSMAMGGSTEAFF. CDR3 bases: TGTGCCAGTAGTATGGCGATGGGAGGGAGCACTGAAGCTTTCTTT.

The chain has TRBV5-1 and TRBJ2-3, with 9 bases matching TRBD2. The CDR3 is made up of 17 amino acids. V shed 4 bases and J 2 bases; nucleotides not matched to a gene: 11. Germline V lookup: CDR1 SGHRS, CDR2 YFSETQ. CDR3: CASSRLAESRNTDTQYF. CDR3 sequence (DNA): TGCGCCAGCAGCCGACTAGCGGAAAGTAGGAACACAGATACGCAGTATTTT.

This clone was counted a few times. The chain combines TRBV5-1 with TRBJ2-7, with TRBD1 matching 7 bases. There are 15 residues in the CDR3. The ends lost 7 bases at V and 0 bases at J; junction bases unmatched: 10. Germline CDR1 is SGHRS and CDR2 is YFSETQ. For the CDR3, the DNA is TGCGCCAGCGCTGCGAACACAGGGGCCTCCTACGAGCAGTACTTC. Protein product: CASAANTGASYEQYF.

This chain joins TRBV18 and TRBJ1-1; 11 nucleotides line up with TRBD1. J lost 3 bases, V lost 4 bases, and 4 bases had no gene match. The germline V gene has CDR1 KGHSH and CDR2 LQKENI. The CDR3 consists of 15 residues. Here the CDR3 DNA reads TGTGCCAGCTCACTAGGGACAGGGGGGTACACTGAAGCTTTCTTT. This codes for CASSLGTGGYTEAFF.

This chain uses TRBV27 with TRBJ1-1; D is ambiguous. Between the trimmed V and J ends, which lost 8 bases and 7 bases, there was a span of 14 bases. The CDR3 contains 12 residues. Looked up from germline, CDR1 is MNHEY and CDR2 is SMNVEV (reference sequence). DNA of the CDR3: TGTGCCAGCGGAGCCCCAATAAATGAAGCTTTCTTT. Its protein product is CASGAPINEAFF.

This clone has more than one count but fewer than ten. J is TRBJ2-5 and V is TRBV7-9; D is perhaps TRBD2 (5 bases). This CDR3 contains 13 residues. Trimming removed 6 bases at V and 4 bases at J, with 12 bases between. Germline values: CDR1 SEHNR, CDR2 FQNEAQ (reference sequence). CDR3 protein: CASRPRAGETQYF. The CDR3 DNA reads TGTGCCAGCAGGCCCCGTGCGGGAGAGACCCAGTACTTC.

The rearrangement uses TRBV30 and TRBJ1-6; a weak D match, TRBD1 (5 bases). Trimming removed 4 bases from V and 9 bases from J, with 13 bases in between. In germline, CDR1 is GTSNPN, CDR2 SVGIG (reference sequence). The length of the CDR3 is 13 residues. The CDR3 is CAWTLQEGSPLHF. CDR3 sequence (DNA): TGTGCCTGGACATTACAGGAGGGTTCACCCCTCCACTTT. The full variable domain, rest sourced from reference TRBV30 and TRBJ1-6, is SQTIHQWPATLVQPVGSPLSLECTVEGTSNPNLYWYRQAAGRGLQLLFYSVGIGQISSEVPQNLSASRPQDRQFILSSKKLLLSDSGFYLCAWTLQEGSPLHFGNGTRLTVT.

V is TRBV6-1 and J is TRBJ2-1; weak D call: TRBD2 (5 bases). Germline loops: CDR1 MNHNS, CDR2 SASEGT. V lost 1 base to trimming and J lost 5 bases, with 12 bases between them. The CDR3 spans 15 residues. The CDR3 here is CASSEGWTENNEQFF. The CDR3 DNA is TGTGCCAGCAGTGAAGGATGGACTGAGAACAATGAGCAGTTCTTC.

The rearrangement links TRBV9 to TRBJ1-1; a possible D gene is TRBD1 (5 bases). The CDR3 covers 13 residues. Trimming removed 4 bases at V and 6 bases at J, with 13 bases between. CDR1 is SGDLS and CDR2 is YYNGEE in the germline V gene. The CDR3 DNA reads TGTGCCAGCAGCCTCCAGTTAGGGGCTGAAGCTTTCTTT. Protein: CASSLQLGAEAFF.

This sequence joins TRBV4-2 and TRBJ1-6; 8 bases match TRBD1. The CDR3 runs 16 residues. Unmatched junction bases numbered 13, after V lost 8 bases and J lost 7 bases. Germline assignment: CDR1 LGHNA and CDR2 YNFKEQ. Here the CDR3 DNA reads TGTGCCAGCGCCAGCCCATGGGACAGGACAAATTCACCCCTCCACTTT. Amino acids: CASASPWDRTNSPLHF.

The chain carries TRBV11-2 and TRBJ1-1, with 7 bases fitting TRBD1. The CDR3 consists of 14 residues. V lost 4 bases to trimming and J lost 7 bases; unmatched junction nucleotides: 9. Germline CDR1 reads SGHAT; CDR2 reads FQNNGV. The CDR3 spells CASSSRWDRLEAFF. CDR3 coding DNA: TGTGCCAGCAGCTCAAGATGGGACAGACTTGAAGCTTTCTTT.

The gene calls are TRBV19 and TRBJ1-1; 7 nucleotides agree with TRBD1. Trimming removed 4 bases from V and 5 bases from J; junction bases left unmatched: 7. The CDR3 contains 14 residues. Germline V gene sequence: CDR1 LNHDA, CDR2 SQIVND (reference sequence). The CDR3 nucleotides read TGTGCCAGTAGTACGACCCAGGGGGGAACTGAAGCTTTCTTT. Translation: CASSTTQGGTEAFF.

This clone was observed once. The chain joins TRBV3-1 (or the pseudogene TRBV3-2) to TRBJ2-3; 9 bases are a match to TRBD2. CDR1 and CDR2 (germline): LGHDT, YNNKEL (reference sequence). CDR3 length: 19 residues. Trimming removed 4 bases from V and 2 bases from J; junction bases left unmatched: 16. The CDR3 here is CASSRNPSGRGGLTDTQYF. In DNA, the CDR3 is TGTGCCAGCAGCCGAAACCCCTCGGGGCGGGGGGGCCTCACAGATACGCAGTATTTT.